This T cell receptor beta chain was captured by sequencing in a study of shared clonotypes between healthy human individuals. For the study at large: Donors, aged 18 to 49, were a couple of women and three men.

Turning to this clone: Its antigen is as yet unknown. Other DNA sequences in the sample encode the same CDR3.

The table came from immunoSEQ multiplex PCR; TCRdb's copy has only in-frame clones and leaves some out. The sample carries some 2.4 million clones, approximately 93% recorded once. Recent vaccinations or acute infections were absent in the healthy HIV-negative adult donors. Study results and limitations: Non-shared clonotypes displayed generation probabilities falling below those of clonotypes present in all four donors. Richness estimates generally favored naive over memory subsets.

Sample: naive CD4+ T cells from PBMCs. As for subset: CD45RA+ positively selected. This sequence was found in a man younger than 35 in good health. Some clones in this sample may be carry-over from other donors' samples.

The CDR3 sequence: CASSVVPDTEAFF. In DNA form, the CDR3 reads TGTGCCAGCAGCGTAGTACCGGACACTGAAGCTTTCTTT. The chain links TRBV9 to TRBJ1-1; no reliable D call. In germline, CDR1 is SGDLS, CDR2 YYNGEE. Trimming took off 0 bases at V and 3 bases at J, with 6 bases between the two ends. This CDR3 is built from 13 residues.